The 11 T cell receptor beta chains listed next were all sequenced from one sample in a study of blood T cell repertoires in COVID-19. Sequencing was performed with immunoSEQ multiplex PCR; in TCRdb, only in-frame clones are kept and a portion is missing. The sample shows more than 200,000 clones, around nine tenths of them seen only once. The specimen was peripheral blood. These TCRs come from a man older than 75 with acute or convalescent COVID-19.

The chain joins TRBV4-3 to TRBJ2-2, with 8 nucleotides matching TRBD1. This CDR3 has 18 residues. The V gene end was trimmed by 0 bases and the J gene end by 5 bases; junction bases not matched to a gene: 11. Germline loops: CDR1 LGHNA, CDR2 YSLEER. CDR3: CASSQDPRQGAGTGELFF. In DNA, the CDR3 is TGCGCCAGCAGCCAAGATCCGAGGCAGGGGGCGGGAACCGGGGAGCTGTTTTTT.

The CDR3 here is CASSQAGEGNEQFF. The CDR3 nucleotides read TGTGCCAGCAGCCAAGCGGGAGAAGGCAATGAGCAGTTCTTC. This sequence joins TRBV3-1 (or the pseudogene TRBV3-2) and TRBJ2-1; TRBD2 might be the D (6 bases). V shed 1 base and J shed 6 bases, with 10 bases lying between them. CDR3 length equals 14 residues. Germline assignment: CDR1 LGHDT and CDR2 YNNKEL (reference sequence).

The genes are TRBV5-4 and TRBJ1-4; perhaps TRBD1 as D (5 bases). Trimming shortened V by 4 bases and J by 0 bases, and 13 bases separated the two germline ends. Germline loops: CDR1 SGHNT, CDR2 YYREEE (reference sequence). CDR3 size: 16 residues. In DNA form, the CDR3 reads TGTGCCAGCAGCCTTCTGGGGGACTCAACTAATGAAAAACTGTTTTTT. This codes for CASSLLGDSTNEKLFF.

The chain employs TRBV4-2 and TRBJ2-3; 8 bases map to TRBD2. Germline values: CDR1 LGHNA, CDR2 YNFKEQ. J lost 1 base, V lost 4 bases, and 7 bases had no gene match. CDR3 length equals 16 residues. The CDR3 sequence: CASSRELAGGTDTQYF. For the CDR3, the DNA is TGTGCCAGCAGCCGAGAGCTAGCGGGTGGCACAGATACGCAGTATTTT.

For the CDR3, the DNA is TGTGCCAGCAGCACGCTTACCGGGGGAGGGCTCGGTGGCTACACCTTC. Its protein product is CASSTLTGGGLGGYTF. The chain joins TRBV7-2 to TRBJ1-2; possible D gene TRBD1, 5 bases. V was pared by 5 bases and J by 7 bases, with 23 bases between. The CDR3 length is 16 residues. The germline gives CDR1 SGHTA, CDR2 FQGNSA.

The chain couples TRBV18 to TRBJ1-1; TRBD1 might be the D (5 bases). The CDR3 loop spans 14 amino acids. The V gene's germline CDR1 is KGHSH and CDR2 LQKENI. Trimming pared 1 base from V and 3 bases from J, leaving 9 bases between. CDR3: CASSPQGGDTEAFF. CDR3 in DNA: TGTGCCAGCTCACCACAGGGAGGGGACACTGAAGCTTTCTTT. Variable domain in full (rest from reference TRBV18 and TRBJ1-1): NAGVMQNPRHLVRRRGQEARLRCSPMKGHSHVYWYRQLPEEGLKFMVYLQKENIIDESGMPKERFSAEFPKEGPSILRIQQVVRGDSAAYFCASSPQGGDTEAFFGQGTRLTVV.

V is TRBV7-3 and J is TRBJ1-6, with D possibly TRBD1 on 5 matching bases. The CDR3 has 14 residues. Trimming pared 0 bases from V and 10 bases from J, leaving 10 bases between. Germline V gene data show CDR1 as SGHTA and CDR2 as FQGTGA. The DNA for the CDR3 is TGTGCCAGCAGCTTAACCCAGGGCGGATCACCCCTCCACTTT. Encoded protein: CASSLTQGGSPLHF. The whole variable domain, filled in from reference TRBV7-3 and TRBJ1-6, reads GAGVSQTPSNKVTEKGKYVELRCDPISGHTALYWYRQSLGQGPEFLIYFQGTGAADDSGLPNDRFFAVRPEGSVSTLKIQRTERGDSAVYLCASSLTQGGSPLHFGNGTRLTVT.

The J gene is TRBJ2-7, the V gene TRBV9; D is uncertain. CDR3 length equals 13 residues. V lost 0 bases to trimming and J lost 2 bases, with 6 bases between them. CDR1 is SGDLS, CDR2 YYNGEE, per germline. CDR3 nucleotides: TGTGCCAGCAGCGTAGACCTAACCTACGAGCAGTACTTC. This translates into CASSVDLTYEQYF. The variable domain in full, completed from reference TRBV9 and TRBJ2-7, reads DSGVTQTPKHLITATGQRVTLRCSPRSGDLSVYWYQQSLDQGLQFLIQYYNGEERAKGNILERFSAQQFPDLHSELNLSSLELGDSALYFCASSVDLTYEQYFGPGTRLTVT.

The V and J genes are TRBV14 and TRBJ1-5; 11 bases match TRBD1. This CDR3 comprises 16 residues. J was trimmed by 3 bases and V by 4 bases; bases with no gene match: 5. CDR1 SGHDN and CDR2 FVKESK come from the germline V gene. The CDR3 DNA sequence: TGTGCCAGCAGCCCCGGACAGGGGGCCTACAATCAGCCCCAGCATTTT. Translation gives CASSPGQGAYNQPQHF.

The CDR3 coding sequence is TGTGCCAGCAGCTTGGCCCAGGGACGGGGGGATCAGCCCCAGCATTTT. Translating it yields CASSLAQGRGDQPQHF. J is TRBJ1-5 and V is TRBV5-6, with D perhaps matching TRBD1 (5 bases). The V end was cut by 0 bases, the J end by 5 bases, with 15 bases between. The CDR3 length is 16 residues. CDR1 is SGHDT, CDR2 YYEEEE, per germline.

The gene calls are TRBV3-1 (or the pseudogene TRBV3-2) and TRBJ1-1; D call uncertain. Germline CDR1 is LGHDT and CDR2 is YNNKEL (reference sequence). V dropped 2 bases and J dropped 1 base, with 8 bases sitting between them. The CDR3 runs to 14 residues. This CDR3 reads CASSQLGRNTEAFF. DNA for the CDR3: TGTGCCAGCAGCCAATTGGGGAGGAACACTGAAGCTTTCTTT.